This T cell receptor beta chain was retrieved from a study of patients and donors after allogeneic stem cell transplantation (dated by TCRdb to 2018 to 2021). This clonotype was found a few times. There is no known antigen for this receptor. Per-base quality was not reported, and no clone a single base away is much larger than it. V gives up 0 bases and J gives up 0 bases, and the segment between their germline ends measures 6 bases. CDR1 and CDR2, looked up from the germline V gene, are SGDLS and YYNGEE. The cysteine opens and the phenylalanine closes a CDR3 of 15 amino acids. The only DNA kept is the CDR3, 45 bases in frame from the first base. Library creation used RT-PCR. The sample was run on a NextSeq 550. The public reads were run again by TCRdb, first through fastp at Q25 and then through MiXCR, and only productive beta chains were kept. Rows merge per CDR3 protein into single entries with the most common DNA and genes. This sample comprises about 410,000 distinct CDR3 sequences, about a sixth of them detected only once. The top ten clonotypes cover less than 8.5% of the sample.

The receptor was derived from a human donor who was either an allogeneic HSCT recipient or a stem cell or donor lymphocyte infusion donor (not recorded which). It is not recorded whose cells these are; they may come from a transplant donor. Sequenced: blood, either unsorted or a sorted T cell fraction (not recorded which). Recombination linked TRBV9 to TRBJ1-4; no D gene call is confident. The CDR3 reads as follows: CASSVAITTNEKLFF. DNA sequence: TGTGCCAGCAGCGTAGCGATTACAACTAATGAAAAACTGTTTTTT.